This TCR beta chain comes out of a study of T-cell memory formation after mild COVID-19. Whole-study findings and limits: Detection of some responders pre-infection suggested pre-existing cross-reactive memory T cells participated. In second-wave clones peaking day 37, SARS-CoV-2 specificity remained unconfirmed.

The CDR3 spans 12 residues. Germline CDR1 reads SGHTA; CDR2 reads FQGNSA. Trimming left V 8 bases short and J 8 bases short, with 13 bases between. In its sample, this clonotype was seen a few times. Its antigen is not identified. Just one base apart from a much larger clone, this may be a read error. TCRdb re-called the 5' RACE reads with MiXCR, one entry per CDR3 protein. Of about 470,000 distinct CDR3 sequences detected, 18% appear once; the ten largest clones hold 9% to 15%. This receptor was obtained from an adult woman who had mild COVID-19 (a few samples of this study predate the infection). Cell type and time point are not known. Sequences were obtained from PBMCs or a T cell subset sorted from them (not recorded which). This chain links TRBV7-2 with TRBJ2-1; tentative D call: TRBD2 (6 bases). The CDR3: CASGLPKDEQFF. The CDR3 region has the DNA TGTGCCAGCGGACTACCTAAGGATGAGCAGTTCTTC.